The 21 T cell receptor beta chains below come from one sample, sequenced in a study of technical replicates of blood from a handful of donors. Sequencing was performed with immunoSEQ multiplex PCR; in TCRdb, only in-frame clones are kept and a portion is missing. This sample carries some 80,000 clones, about 97% of them seen once, and the ten largest clones take approximately 0.32%. Material for sequencing was T cells isolated from PBMCs. The origin of the receptors is a human donor in good health.

CDR3 region: CASSIDPLDRPNTEAFF. The CDR3 bases are TGTGCCAGTAGTATAGATCCTTTGGACAGACCGAACACTGAAGCTTTCTTT. J is TRBJ1-1 and V is TRBV19; TRBD1 is a possible D gene (6 bases). The V gene's germline CDR1 is LNHDA and CDR2 SQIVND (reference sequence). V was trimmed by 0 bases and J by 1 base, leaving 15 bases between them. This CDR3 has 17 residues.

This chain uses TRBV19 with TRBJ1-1; 9 bases are a match to TRBD1. CDR1 and CDR2 from the germline V gene are LNHDA and SQIVND (reference sequence). After removal of 4 bases from V and 6 bases from J, the junction contained 6 bases not matched to a gene. This CDR3 is built from 14 residues. The CDR3 loop is CASSRPRDRAEAFF. The CDR3 DNA is TGTGCCAGTAGTAGACCCCGGGACAGGGCTGAAGCTTTCTTT.

The chain combines TRBV7-9 with TRBJ2-1; 8 positions match TRBD1. The ends lost 5 bases at V and 4 bases at J; junction bases unmatched: 10. Germline V CDR1 and CDR2: SEHNR, FQNEAQ (reference sequence). There are 16 residues in the CDR3. The CDR3 region has the DNA TGTGCCAGCAGCCCACTTGGGACAGGAGATTACAATGAGCAGTTCTTC. Translated, it gives CASSPLGTGDYNEQFF.

The V gene is TRBV4-2, the J gene TRBJ2-7; 8 positions agree with TRBD2. Losses at the gene ends were 3 bases for V and 3 bases for J; bases not matched to a gene: 7. In germline, CDR1 is LGHNA, CDR2 YNFKEQ. The CDR3 is 15 residues long. Here the CDR3 reads CASSHLGLGDYEQYF. The CDR3 nucleotides read TGTGCCAGCAGCCACCTGGGACTAGGTGACTACGAGCAGTACTTC.

The chain is built from TRBV30 and TRBJ1-1, with TRBD1 matching over 7 bases. Germline lookup yields CDR1 GTSNPN and CDR2 SVGIG (reference sequence). CDR3 size: 13 residues. V was pared by 4 bases and J by 4 bases, with 6 bases of the junction left unmatched. The CDR3 region is CAWMGAGGTEAFF. The CDR3 nucleotides are TGTGCCTGGATGGGGGCAGGGGGCACTGAAGCTTTCTTT.

This clone has just one count. The chain has TRBV28 and TRBJ2-7; weak D call: TRBD1 (6 bases). Trimming shortened V by 1 base and J by 2 bases, and 12 bases separated the two germline ends. The CDR3 is 15 amino acids. In germline, CDR1 is MDHEN, CDR2 SYDVKM. CDR3 in DNA: TGTGCCAGCAGTTTATCCGGGACACAGGCCTACGAGCAGTACTTC. This encodes CASSLSGTQAYEQYF.

The chain links TRBV4-1 to TRBJ1-3; D remains ambiguous. This CDR3 is 16 amino acids long. With 6 bases removed from V and 4 bases from J, the gap between germline ends came to 19 bases. Germline CDR1 reads MGHRA; CDR2 reads YSYEKL. CDR3 residues: CASSPVSAGSGNTIYF. CDR3 nucleotide sequence: TGCGCCAGCAGTCCTGTGTCCGCGGGGTCAGGAAACACCATATATTTT.

The chain recombines TRBV7-9 with TRBJ1-2; no clear D. CDR3 size: 12 residues. Germline V gene sequence: CDR1 SEHNR, CDR2 FQNEAQ (reference sequence). V shed 5 bases and J shed 8 bases, with 12 bases lying between them. CDR3 residues: CASSRQGIGYTF. The CDR3 DNA sequence: TGTGCCAGCAGCCGACAAGGCATCGGCTACACCTTC.

V is TRBV5-4 and J is TRBJ1-4; a weak D match, TRBD1 (5 bases). There are 14 residues in the CDR3. The V end was cut by 0 bases, the J end by 6 bases, with 9 bases between. CDR1 is SGHNT, CDR2 YYREEE, per germline (reference sequence). CDR3 residues: CASSLVGRDEKLFF. For the CDR3, the DNA is TGTGCCAGCAGCTTGGTGGGGCGAGATGAAAAACTGTTTTTT.

V gene TRBV15 combines with J gene TRBJ2-3, with 7 nucleotides matching TRBD1. CDR3 length: 15 residues. V gave up 4 bases and J gave up 2 bases; unmatched junction bases: 6. Germline CDR1 LNHNV, CDR2 YYDKDF (reference sequence). The CDR3 sequence: CATSNRTGITDTQYF. As DNA, the CDR3 is TGTGCCACCAGCAACCGGACAGGAATCACAGATACGCAGTATTTT.

The genes are TRBV9 and TRBJ2-5; 9 bases align to TRBD2. CDR3 size: 16 residues. The germline CDR1 and CDR2 sequences are SGDLS and YYNGEE. The V and J ends lost 7 bases and 0 bases, in that order; junction bases with no gene match: 10. In DNA, the CDR3 is TGTGCCAGCGGGGACTCTAGCGGGATGTACCAAGAGACCCAGTACTTC. Protein: CASGDSSGMYQETQYF.

The chain recombines TRBV9 with TRBJ1-5; D is unresolved. V was cut by 0 bases and J by 4 bases, with 11 bases left in between. There are 15 residues in the CDR3. Germline CDR1 is SGDLS and CDR2 is YYNGEE. The CDR3 loop reads CASSVEGATNQPQHF. The CDR3, as DNA: TGTGCCAGCAGCGTAGAAGGAGCCACGAATCAGCCCCAGCATTTT.

J is TRBJ1-5 and V is TRBV4-1; 8 nucleotides line up with TRBD1. V lost 0 bases and J lost 0; bases outside the gene matches: 10. Germline V lookup: CDR1 MGHRA, CDR2 YSYEKL. The CDR3 consists of 19 residues. The CDR3 DNA is TGCGCCAGCAGCCAAGACTCGGACAGGGATCCCTATAGCAATCAGCCCCAGCATTTT. Its translation is CASSQDSDRDPYSNQPQHF.

The J gene is TRBJ2-1, the V gene TRBV21-1; the table's D gene call, TRBD1, was not cross checked with the DNA. TRBV21-1 is shown as a pseudogene. There are 15 residues in the CDR3. The CDR3 DNA follows: TGTGCCAGCAGCAAAAGACAGGGGGGGGACAATGAGCAGTTCTTC. Encoded protein: CASSKRQGGDNEQFF.

The J gene is TRBJ2-2, the V gene TRBV6-5, with D possibly being TRBD2 (6 bases). Trimming removed 10 bases from V and 7 bases from J, with 16 bases in between. The germline CDR1 and CDR2 sequences are MNHEY and SVGAGI. This CDR3 spans 13 amino acids. CDR3 DNA sequence: TGTGCCACCCTAGGCGGGGCTGACGGGGAGCTGTTTTTT. Its translation is CATLGGADGELFF.

V gene TRBV10-3 combines with J gene TRBJ1-4; a weak D match, TRBD1 (5 bases). This CDR3 is built from 13 residues. Trimming shortened V by 3 bases and J by 15 bases, and 17 bases separated the two germline ends. CDR1 is ENHRY, CDR2 SYGVKD, per germline. The CDR3 DNA reads as TGTGCCATCAGTGATACTACGGGGGTAGGGGTGTTTTTT. This sequence encodes CAISDTTGVGVFF.

In this sample, this clone turned up once. CDR3 nucleotide sequence: TGTGCCTGGAGGAGGACAGGGGATTGGATTGAAGCTTTCTTT. It yields the protein CAWRRTGDWIEAFF. The V and J genes are TRBV30 and TRBJ1-1; 9 positions agree with TRBD1. This CDR3 has 14 amino acids. Germline loops: CDR1 GTSNPN, CDR2 SVGIG (reference sequence). V shed 3 bases, J shed 7 bases, and the junction held 9 bases outside the gene matches.

This chain uses TRBV5-4 with TRBJ2-3, with TRBD2 matching 10 bases. CDR3 length: 16 residues. Germline trimming cut 0 bases from V and 3 bases from J; bases unmatched to any gene: 4. Germline loops: CDR1 SGHNT, CDR2 YYREEE (reference sequence). The CDR3 is CASSLGLAGVTDTQYF. For the CDR3, the DNA is TGTGCCAGCAGCTTGGGTCTAGCGGGAGTGACAGATACGCAGTATTTT. Full variable domain (missing parts from reference TRBV5-4 and TRBJ2-3): ETGVTQSPTHLIKTRGQQVTLRCSSQSGHNTVSWYQQALGQGPQFIFQYYREEENGRGNFPPRFSGLQFPNYSSELNVNALELDDSALYLCASSLGLAGVTDTQYFGPGTRLTVL.

The gene calls are TRBV5-6 and TRBJ1-3, with D perhaps TRBD1 (6 bases). The V end lost 5 bases, the J end lost 0 bases, and 12 bases lay between the germline ends. Germline CDR1 SGHDT, CDR2 YYEEEE. The CDR3 runs 15 residues. The CDR3 loop is CASSIRGYSGNTIYF. The CDR3 DNA follows: TGTGCCAGCAGTATCAGGGGCTACTCTGGAAACACCATATATTTT.

This clone was recorded only once. This chain links TRBV5-1 with TRBJ2-7; D remains unclear. Trimming left V 1 base short and J 3 bases short, with 2 bases between. The CDR3 has 11 amino acids. The germline V gene encodes CDR1 SGHRS and CDR2 YFSETQ. In nucleotides, the CDR3 is TGCGCCAGCAGCTTGTACTACGAGCAGTACTTC. It codes for CASSLYYEQYF.

In its sample, this clone was seen once. The chain joins TRBV25-1 to TRBJ2-2; D may be TRBD2 (7 bases). V lost 6 bases to trimming and J lost 0 bases, with 17 bases between them. Germline V gene sequence: CDR1 MGHDK, CDR2 SYGVNS. This CDR3 has 17 residues. The CDR3 nucleotides are TGTGCCAGCAGCCACCCCAAGGGGGGGTCGAACACCGGGGAGCTGTTTTTT. Its translation is CASSHPKGGSNTGELFF.